This TCR beta chain was found in a study of blood T cell repertoires in COVID-19 (dated by TCRdb to the early 2020s). At the level of the whole study: Samples from collaborators originated in the United States, Italy and Spain and spanned both the acute and convalescent phases of COVID-19. The samples were drawn from two sources: the first 160 participants of the ongoing ImmuneRACE study, and 950 to 1,500 subjects contributed by 6 global collaborators. Deeply sampled blood TCRbeta repertoires from subjects exposed to, actively infected with, or recovered from COVID-19 were included in the dataset. Where available, HLA class I and class II types were taken from metadata supplied by the sample provider and were not determined by assay-based typing. The sample metadata nearly always contained a de-identified subject ID, COVID-19 status, age in years and sex. The material from the prospective study consisted of cDNA or gDNA derived from T cells, B-cell-depleted T cells, or PBMCs. A freely available public database, intended as a resource for researchers studying the immune response to SARS-CoV-2, is where the repertoires were released. Paper-wide results and their limitations: Clinical and demographic metadata were provided uncurated, with the amount varying by source and participant.

CDR1 and CDR2 were assigned from the germline V gene as SGHDT and YYEEEE. There are 15 amino acids in the CDR3, from cysteine to phenylalanine inclusive. Only the CDR3 DNA is retained, 45 bases long and in frame from the first base. Compared with germline, V lacks 0 bases and J lacks 6 bases; bases without a gene match: 6. Collaborating institutions collected whole blood in K2EDTA tubes following their own protocols. Collaborator samples were shipped for TCRbeta analysis as frozen whole blood, isolated PBMCs, or DNA extracted from either sample type. The immunoSEQ Assay, a bias-controlled multiplex PCR, was used to amplify TCRbeta CDR3 regions from genomic DNA. Turning to the authors' computational methods: The number of nucleated cells in each sample was estimated by amplification of reference gene primers within the assay. To quantify the absolute abundance of each unique TCRbeta CDR3 rearrangement, sequence reads were collapsed and filtered. For each sample, productive Simpson clonality was calculated by taking the square root of Simpson's diversity index across productive rearrangements. TCRdb carries this immuneACCESS record with in-frame sequences only. Its versions omit some clonotypes, under half of them owing to an unresolved V gene in the studies checked, with the rest unexplained. The V and J calls and the clone size are those of that table, but D and trimming were determined from the DNA. Recorded for this sample are over 200,000 clones; roughly nine tenths of them occurred a single time. The ten largest clones add up to roughly 2% of the sample.

On this clone: Its cognate antigen has yet to be identified. The input lacks base qualities; no much larger clone sits a single base away.

This chain is built from TRBV5-6 and TRBJ2-1; 7 of the junction bases match TRBD1. This receptor was taken from a middle-aged man with active or convalescent COVID-19. Sequenced material: peripheral blood. CDR3 protein: CASSLGGGFANEQFF. The bases are TGTGCCAGCAGCTTGGGAGGGGGCTTCGCCAATGAGCAGTTCTTC.